One sample yielded the 10 T cell receptor beta chains listed below, sequenced in a study of blood T cell repertoires in COVID-19. Method: immunoSEQ multiplex PCR; TCRdb's copy keeps in-frame clones and lacks some. The data show about 140,000 clones, about nine tenths seen once. The sequencing input was peripheral blood. Every receptor here comes from a man between 50 and 59 years old with active or convalescent COVID-19.

V gene TRBV19 combines with J gene TRBJ1-6, with D unclear. Germline V gene lookup returns CDR1 LNHDA and CDR2 SQIVND (reference sequence). The CDR3 spans 15 residues. The germline V and J ends were trimmed by 6 bases and 7 bases, with 16 bases remaining between them. CDR3 nucleotides: TGTGCCAGTAGATCCCTAGGCCAAATGAATTCACCCCTCCACTTT. This codes for CASRSLGQMNSPLHF.

V gene TRBV28 combines with J gene TRBJ2-7; D is unclear. The CDR3 length is 12 residues. V was trimmed by 4 bases and J by 3 bases, leaving 7 bases between them. The germline V gene encodes CDR1 MDHEN and CDR2 SYDVKM. As DNA, the CDR3 is TGTGCCAGCAGTTCCATACTCTACGAGCAGTACTTC. It codes for CASSSILYEQYF.

This clone is a singleton in its sample. CDR3 loop: CASSIGPSGEKLFF. The CDR3 coding sequence is TGTGCCAGTAGTATCGGCCCATCGGGTGAAAAACTGTTTTTT. The chain uses TRBV19 and TRBJ1-4; no clear D. V was trimmed by 3 bases and J by 7 bases, leaving 12 bases between them. CDR3 length: 14 residues. The germline CDR1 and CDR2 sequences are LNHDA and SQIVND (reference sequence).

The chain carries TRBV19 and TRBJ2-1, with TRBD2 matching over 14 bases. Germline V CDR1 and CDR2: LNHDA, SQIVND (reference sequence). The CDR3 covers 16 residues. After removal of 5 bases from V and 9 bases from J, the junction contained 9 bases not matched to a gene. The CDR3 region is CASSLQVGTSGSEQFF. CDR3 bases: TGTGCCAGTAGTCTCCAAGTAGGGACTAGCGGGAGTGAGCAGTTCTTC.

This chain links TRBV18 with TRBJ1-4; no definite D call. V lost 5 bases, J lost 8 bases, and 12 bases lay in between. Germline CDR1 reads KGHSH; CDR2 reads LQKENI. This CDR3 region has 13 residues. The CDR3 nucleotides are TGTGCCAGCTCAAGCGGTCGGGAAGAAAAACTGTTTTTT. Protein product: CASSSGREEKLFF.

J is TRBJ2-3 and V is TRBV29-1; TRBD2 might be the D (6 bases). The CDR3 sequence is 14 residues long. From germline, CDR1 is SQVTM and CDR2 ANQGSEA. Trimming left V 6 bases short and J 3 bases short, with 16 bases between. The CDR3 nucleotides read TGCAGCGTACGGGGTTTTGGGAGGACAGATACGCAGTATTTT. Residues: CSVRGFGRTDTQYF.

This chain uses TRBV10-3 with TRBJ1-2, with 10 bases fitting TRBD1. V shed 5 bases and J 7 bases; nucleotides not matched to a gene: 4. Per the germline V gene, CDR1 is ENHRY and CDR2 is SYGVKD. CDR3 length: 13 amino acids. The CDR3 coding sequence is TGTGCCATCAGTAGAGGACAGGGGGTTGGCTACACCTTC. This encodes CAISRGQGVGYTF.

This chain uses TRBV6-5 with TRBJ2-7, with 8 bases matching TRBD1. The CDR3 has 14 residues. With V trimmed by 8 bases and J by 2 bases, 8 bases remained unmatched. Germline V gene lookup returns CDR1 MNHEY and CDR2 SVGAGI. For the CDR3, the DNA is TGTGCCAGCTTAGGGACAGGCGGAACCTACGAGCAGTACTTC. Protein: CASLGTGGTYEQYF.

The V and J genes are TRBV19 and TRBJ2-5; 8 nucleotides line up with TRBD1. The CDR3 contains 14 residues. Per the germline V gene, CDR1 is LNHDA and CDR2 is SQIVND (reference sequence). Germline trimming cut 7 bases from V and 5 bases from J; bases unmatched to any gene: 9. The CDR3 sequence is CASKPGGSRETQYF. CDR3 nucleotides: TGTGCCAGTAAACCAGGGGGCAGTCGGGAGACCCAGTACTTC.

The chain joins TRBV20-1 to TRBJ2-5; TRBD2 agrees at 7 bases. In germline, CDR1 is DFQATT, CDR2 SNEGSKA (reference sequence). The CDR3 spans 15 residues. V dropped 3 bases and J dropped 4; count of bases not matched to a gene: 11. The CDR3 nucleotides read TGCAGTGCTAGTCGGGGAGGGCGGAGGGGAGAGACCCAGTACTTC. Amino acids: CSASRGGRRGETQYF.